The 15 T cell receptor beta chains given below trace back to one sample, sequenced in a study of blood T cells in healthy people across ages. Primers used in a second PCR of roughly 7 to 12 cycles were a sample-barcoded 5' primer and a J-beta primer mix. TCRdb passed the 5' RACE reads through MiXCR, listing each CDR3 protein once. The table lists approximately 1,100,000 distinct CDR3 sequences, 45% of them singletons, with under 20% in the top ten. Sequencing input: blood. These TCRs come from a woman in her fifties or sixties in good health.

V gene TRBV7-3 combines with J gene TRBJ2-1; D uncertain. The CDR3 spans 13 residues. Germline V lookup: CDR1 SGHTA, CDR2 FQGTGA. Trimming shortened V by 4 bases and J by 7 bases, and 11 bases separated the two germline ends. The CDR3 bases are TGTGCCAGCAGCTCCGGACCCGGTAATGAGCAGTTCTTC. It translates to CASSSGPGNEQFF.

The genes are TRBV15 and TRBJ1-1; D is possibly TRBD1 (6 bases). Trimming stripped 8 bases from V and 2 bases from J, with 12 bases between. The CDR3 sequence is 13 residues long. Germline lookup yields CDR1 LNHNV and CDR2 YYDKDF (reference sequence). The CDR3 spells CATGEGGNTEAFF. The CDR3 nucleotides are TGTGCCACCGGGGAAGGGGGTAACACTGAAGCTTTCTTT.

The V gene is TRBV2, the J gene TRBJ2-7, with D perhaps matching TRBD2 (7 bases). Germline V CDR1 and CDR2: SNHLY, FYNNEI. CDR3 length: 16 residues. V shed 1 base and J shed 6 bases, with 19 bases lying between them. The CDR3 DNA reads TGTGCCAGCAGTGAAGAGGGGGGGGGCCTAGGATCCGAGCAGTACTTC. Encoded protein: CASSEEGGGLGSEQYF.

This clonotype turned up a few times. The chain has TRBV7-2 and TRBJ2-1; 9 nucleotides align to TRBD2. The CDR3 covers 14 residues. Looked up from germline, CDR1 is SGHTA and CDR2 is FQGNSA. Unmatched junction bases numbered 6, after V lost 5 bases and J lost 7 bases. The CDR3 DNA follows: TGTGCCAGCAGCCCGGGACTAGCTAAAAATGAGCAGTTCTTC. This codes for CASSPGLAKNEQFF.

The table lists this clonotype with a few counts. The chain carries TRBV11-2 and TRBJ2-5, with D unclear. The CDR3 has 12 amino acids. Germline assignment: CDR1 SGHAT and CDR2 FQNNGV. Trimming pared 0 bases from V and 4 bases from J, leaving 3 bases between. The CDR3 DNA reads as TGTGCCAGCAGCTTAGATGTAGAGACCCAGTACTTC. It codes for CASSLDVETQYF.

The chain recombines TRBV28 with TRBJ2-1; TRBD2 is a possible D gene (9 bases). The DNA end is a closer match to TRBJ2-7, so the J assignment may be wrong. Germline loops: CDR1 MDHEN, CDR2 SYDVKM. This CDR3 is built from 20 residues. The CDR3 DNA reads as TGTGCCAGCAGTTCCCAGCGGACAGGGTTTAGCGGGGGTTCCTACAATGAGCAGTACTTC. This codes for CASSSQRTGFSGGSYNEQYF.

The genes are TRBV24-1 and TRBJ2-3, with a weak D call TRBD1 (7 bases). V was pared by 1 base and J by 3 bases, with 13 bases between. The V gene's germline CDR1 is KGHDR and CDR2 SFDVKD. The CDR3 sequence is 16 residues long. The CDR3 DNA reads as TGTGCCACCAGTGATTTAGTCAGGGGGGAGACAGATACGCAGTATTTT. It is translated as CATSDLVRGETDTQYF.

The chain joins TRBV29-1 to TRBJ2-4; TRBD1 aligns across 7 bases. The DNA end favors TRBJ2-7, so the J call may be wrong. The CDR3 extends over 12 amino acids. Germline V gene sequence: CDR1 SQVTM, CDR2 ANQGSEA. The CDR3, as DNA: TGCAGCGTTGAAGGGGGACAGCACGAGCAGTACTTC. Encoded protein: CSVEGGQHEQYF.

To note about this clonotype: Compared with germline, one end of the junction differs, possibly owing to a read error. This rearrangement joins TRBV4-1 to TRBJ2-5; a possible D gene is TRBD2 (5 bases). The CDR3 spans 14 residues. Looked up from germline, CDR1 is MGHRA and CDR2 is YSYEKL. The CDR3 is CASSQVLAQETQHF. CDR3 bases: TGCGCCAGCAGCCAAGTGCTAGCTCAAGAGACCCAGCACTTC.

This clonotype was seen just once. The chain uses TRBV14 and TRBJ2-6; D perhaps matches TRBD1 (6 bases). Germline loops: CDR1 SGHDN, CDR2 FVKESK. The CDR3 is made up of 18 amino acids. Trimming left V 3 bases short and J 0 bases short, with 15 bases between. The CDR3 loop reads CASSHRTDVYSGANVLTF. As DNA, the CDR3 is TGTGCCAGCAGCCACAGGACAGATGTTTACTCTGGGGCCAACGTCCTGACTTTC.

The CDR3 nucleotides read TGTGCCTGGAGATCAATTAGCGACAGCAAAAACATTCAGTACTTC. Protein: CAWRSISDSKNIQYF. V is TRBV30 and J is TRBJ2-5, with D possibly being TRBD1 or TRBD2 (5 bases each). The end of the DNA fits TRBJ2-4 better, so the J call may be wrong. Germline CDR1 GTSNPN, CDR2 SVGIG (reference sequence). The CDR3 is 15 amino acids.

The J gene is TRBJ2-1, the V gene TRBV6-1; 10 bases match TRBD2. The closer fit of TRBJ2-7 to the DNA end suggests the J call may be wrong. Germline V CDR1 and CDR2: MNHNS, SASEGT. This CDR3 is 15 amino acids long. CDR3 residues: CASSKREGRYNEQYF. The CDR3 coding sequence is TGTGCCAGCAGTAAGCGGGAGGGCCGCTACAATGAGCAGTACTTC.

The chain carries TRBV27 and TRBJ2-3; weak D call: TRBD1 (5 bases). This CDR3 region has 14 residues. The V gene lost 0 bases and the J gene lost 4 bases, with 8 bases spanning the gap. Germline CDR1 is MNHEY and CDR2 is SMNVEV (reference sequence). CDR3 protein: CASSLSTASDTQYF. CDR3 DNA: TGTGCCAGCAGTTTATCGACAGCGTCAGATACGCAGTATTTT.

This clonotype was seen only a few times. The CDR3 sequence is CSARDSTEDQETQYF. The CDR3 DNA reads as TGCAGTGCTAGAGATTCGACGGAAGACCAAGAGACCCAGTACTTC. V is TRBV20-1 and J is TRBJ2-5; no clear D gene. The germline V gene has CDR1 DFQATT and CDR2 SNEGSKA (reference sequence). The CDR3 is made up of 15 amino acids. Trimming shortened V by 0 bases and J by 0 bases, and 11 bases separated the two germline ends.

This clonotype was seen a few times. J is TRBJ2-7 and V is TRBV6-5; 8 bases match TRBD2. Germline CDR1 and CDR2: MNHEY and SVGAGI. The CDR3 has 17 residues. The V and J ends lost 2 bases and 1 base, in that order; junction bases with no gene match: 10. In nucleotides, the CDR3 is TGTGCCAGCAGTTACAGTGCTAGCGGGTTGGAATCCTACGAGCAGTACTTC. Protein sequence: CASSYSASGLESYEQYF.